This T cell receptor beta chain stems from a study of T cell responses to AZD1222 COVID-19 vaccine. Study at large: Researchers grouped second doses given at about 4 or about 12 weeks into one pool.

Study results and caveats: Across the whole spike, CD4 TCRs peaked at regions 160-218 and 743-854. Mostly white British, mostly female donors; authors suggested clonal diversity may be underestimated.

For this clone: Its antigen is not known.

The protocol was immunoSEQ multiplex PCR, while the TCRdb copy is restricted to in-frame clones and leaves out a portion. In the table there are more than 120,000 clones, 85% to 95% of which are singletons. Sample: peripheral blood, taken on day 0 of AZD1222 vaccination. This receptor was taken from an adult in good health.

CDR3 DNA sequence: TGTGCCAGCAGCACCCTTAGCGGGAGAGGAGAGCAGTTCTTC. Translated: CASSTLSGRGEQFF. This chain connects TRBV11-2 to TRBJ2-1; TRBD2 matches 9 bases. Unmatched junction bases numbered 9, after V lost 5 bases and J lost 10 bases. The CDR3 is made up of 14 amino acids. CDR1 and CDR2 (germline): SGHAT, FQNNGV.